This entry concerns a single T cell receptor beta chain. Antigen: not known. The V gene end was trimmed by 4 bases and the J gene end by 2 bases; junction bases not matched to a gene: 9. CDR3 length equals 15 residues. Germline loops: CDR1 SQVTM, CDR2 ANQGSEA. These data belong to a study of shared clonotypes between healthy human individuals. Libraries were prepared by immunoSEQ multiplex PCR; TCRdb keeps only in-frame clonotypes and omits some of them. This table has roughly 890,000 clones, over 90% appearing once. Study-wide points: The study generally estimated greater richness for naive than memory subsets. Donor clonotype sharing was expected to depend on sequencing depth. Clonotype sharing across a few donors was observed for around 4.5% of naive CD4 clonotypes.

Naive CD8 cells lacked CD45RO and underwent positive selection for CCR7, leaving out terminally differentiated effector memory CD45RA+ cells. This chain connects TRBV29-1 to TRBJ2-7; 9 bases agree with TRBD1. The source material was naive CD8+ T cells sorted from blood. The TCR originated in a man aged 25-45 years in good health. The CDR3: CSVGGARDRAYEQYF. CDR3 DNA: TGCAGCGTTGGGGGGGCCCGGGACAGGGCCTACGAGCAGTACTTC.